This T cell receptor (beta chain) was documented in a study of blood T cell repertoires in COVID-19. Study overall: COVID-19 samples, acute and convalescent, were from the United States, Italy and Spain. The analysed material was cDNA or gDNA that came from T cells, B-cell-depleted T cells, or PBMCs.

The CDR3 is 15 residues long. Between the trimmed V and J ends, which lost 1 base and 0 bases, there was a span of 8 bases. The germline V gene encodes CDR1 SGHRS and CDR2 YFSETQ. As processed by the authors: Quantification of nucleated cells was approximated via reference gene primer amplification. Profiling relied on immunoSEQ multiplex PCR, and the TCRdb table lists in-frame clones only, not all of them. V, J and clone size were drawn from that table, and D and trimming were deduced from the DNA. Among over 40,000 clones listed, approximately 80% were seen once. Specimen: peripheral blood. The chain joins TRBV5-1 to TRBJ2-1; D is unclear. The sequence was collected from a human donor in a cohort sampled during active COVID-19. The CDR3 protein is CASSLQVSSYNEQFF. In DNA, the CDR3 is TGCGCCAGCAGCTTGCAGGTCAGCTCCTACAATGAGCAGTTCTTC.